These 8 T cell receptor beta chains came from one sample sequenced in a study of immune cell composition in non-small cell lung cancer. Method: immunoSEQ multiplex PCR; TCRdb's copy keeps in-frame clones and lacks some. The sample lists around 6,100 clones, around 71% occurring once. Normal lung was taken at the farthest possible site, at least 3 cm from tumour. Sequencing was carried out using non-adjacent lung tissue. The source is a human donor with non-small cell lung cancer.

J is TRBJ2-1 and V is TRBV11-3, with 9 bases fitting TRBD2. The CDR3 has 15 amino acids. The ends lost 1 base at V and 10 bases at J; junction bases unmatched: 8. The germline V gene has CDR1 SGHNT and CDR2 YENEEA. CDR3 in DNA: TGTGCCAGCAGCTTAGGAGGTAGCGGGGGACGCGAGCAGTTCTTC. This encodes CASSLGGSGGREQFF.

This clone was observed a handful of times. The V gene is TRBV6-1, the J gene TRBJ1-6; 7 bases are a match to TRBD1. CDR1 and CDR2 (germline): MNHNS, SASEGT. The V and J ends lost 3 bases and 5 bases, in that order; junction bases with no gene match: 7. This CDR3 is built from 16 residues. Here the CDR3 DNA reads TGTGCCAGCAGTGATCTAAGGGGGCGAAATAATTCACCCCTCCACTTT. Translation: CASSDLRGRNNSPLHF.

The chain is built from TRBV7-8 and TRBJ1-3; D is ambiguous. Deletions cut 5 bases from V and 0 bases from J, with 8 bases between. Germline V gives CDR1 SGHVS, CDR2 FQNEAQ. The CDR3 consists of 14 residues. The CDR3 loop is CASSKQSSGNTIYF. The CDR3, as DNA: TGTGCCAGCAGCAAACAGAGCTCTGGAAACACCATATATTTT.

This chain links TRBV7-3 with TRBJ2-3, with 9 positions matching TRBD2. This CDR3 is built from 16 residues. The trim removed 4 bases at V and 3 bases at J, leaving 8 bases unmatched. CDR1 and CDR2 from the germline V gene are SGHTA and FQGTGA. The CDR3 reads CASSYIAGEGTDTQYF. The CDR3 DNA reads TGTGCCAGCAGCTACATAGCGGGGGAGGGTACAGATACGCAGTATTTT.

This clone was recorded once. This rearrangement joins TRBV18 to TRBJ2-7, with D maybe TRBD1 (5 bases). CDR3 size: 14 residues. Trimming removed 2 bases from V and 2 bases from J, with 10 bases in between. Germline CDR1 and CDR2: KGHSH and LQKENI. As DNA, the CDR3 is TGTGCCAGCTCACCAATGGACACTGCCTACGAGCAGTACTTC. Protein product: CASSPMDTAYEQYF.

The chain employs TRBV5-6 and TRBJ1-2; 9 nucleotides line up with TRBD1. This CDR3 spans 14 amino acids. The J segment lost 4 bases and the V segment lost 4 bases, leaving 5 bases of the junction unmatched. Germline V gene sequence: CDR1 SGHDT, CDR2 YYEEEE. CDR3 residues: CASSPGQGSYGYTF. In DNA form, the CDR3 reads TGTGCCAGCAGCCCCGGACAGGGGAGCTATGGCTACACCTTC. Supplemented by reference TRBV5-6 and TRBJ1-2, the full variable domain reads DAGVTQSPTHLIKTRGQQVTLRCSPKSGHDTVSWYQQALGQGPQFIFQYYEEEERQRGNFPDRFSGHQFPNYSSELNVNALLLGDSALYLCASSPGQGSYGYTFGSGTRLTVV.

The chain links TRBV7-8 to TRBJ2-5; a possible D gene is TRBD2 (7 bases). The CDR3 length is 14 residues. The V end was cut by 5 bases, the J end by 5 bases, with 15 bases between. CDR1 is SGHVS, CDR2 FQNEAQ, per germline. The DNA of the CDR3 is TGTGCCAGCAGCAAAGGGGGGGCCGGGGAGACCCAGTACTTC. Its translation: CASSKGGAGETQYF.

V usage is TRBV19 and J usage is TRBJ2-7; 9 bases fit TRBD1. J was trimmed by 6 bases and V by 5 bases; bases with no gene match: 8. This CDR3 contains 14 residues. Germline V CDR1 and CDR2: LNHDA, SQIVND (reference sequence). CDR3 in DNA: TGTGCCAGTAGTCTCAGGGACAGGGTGGTCGAGCAGTACTTC. Amino acid sequence: CASSLRDRVVEQYF.